The 8 T cell receptor beta chains below come from one sample, sequenced in a study of beta chain features in type 1 diabetes. Points from the study as a whole: Type 1 diabetes patients had TCRB CDR3s that were shorter (moderately but significantly so) in all four CD4+ subsets.

Their specific antigens are unknown. The sequenced template was cDNA made from the entire isolated RNA. The data were produced by immunoSEQ multiplex PCR, yet TCRdb's version contains in-frame clones alone and is incomplete. The sample holds under 300,000 clones, approximately 11% seen once. What was sequenced was naive CD4+ T cells from blood. Receptor source: a man aged 30 to 39 with type 1 diabetes.

V is TRBV15 and J is TRBJ2-3, with D perhaps TRBD2 (5 bases). The germline gives CDR1 LNHNV, CDR2 YYDKDF (reference sequence). The V end lost 3 bases, the J end lost 5 bases, and 9 bases lay between the germline ends. This CDR3 contains 13 residues. CDR3 protein: CATSSGLLDTQYF. The CDR3, as DNA: TGTGCCACCAGCAGTGGACTTTTAGATACGCAGTATTTT.

This clone turned up a few times. The CDR3 protein is CASSGDRGTEAFF. The CDR3, as DNA: TGTGCCAGCAGTGGGGACAGGGGAACTGAAGCTTTCTTT. The rearrangement uses TRBV2 and TRBJ1-1; 10 bases align to TRBD1. J was trimmed by 5 bases and V by 4 bases; bases with no gene match: 1. Germline-derived CDR1 and CDR2 are SNHLY and FYNNEI. The CDR3 covers 13 residues.

The chain has TRBV2 and TRBJ2-7; D is possibly TRBD1 (5 bases). V shed 6 bases and J shed 1 base, with 10 bases lying between them. Germline-derived CDR1 and CDR2 are SNHLY and FYNNEI. The CDR3 sequence is 13 residues long. The CDR3 DNA reads as TGTGCCAGCAGGAGACAGTTTTCCTACGAGCAGTACTTC. Translated, it gives CASRRQFSYEQYF.

The chain uses TRBV5-1 and TRBJ2-3, with 12 bases lining up with TRBD2. Per germline, CDR1 SGHRS and CDR2 YFSETQ. The CDR3 runs 17 residues. V lost 4 bases to trimming and J lost 0 bases; unmatched junction nucleotides: 6. The DNA for the CDR3 is TGCGCCAGCAGCCCGCTAGCGGGGGGGCCCAGCACAGATACGCAGTATTTT. Its protein product is CASSPLAGGPSTDTQYF.

This clone turned up a few times. This chain uses TRBV7-9 with TRBJ1-1; the D is unclear. This CDR3 has 14 residues. The V end lost 1 base, the J end lost 5 bases, and 11 bases lay between the germline ends. Germline lookup yields CDR1 SEHNR and CDR2 FQNEAQ (reference sequence). This CDR3 reads CASSLGWGATEAFF. Here the CDR3 DNA reads TGTGCCAGCAGCTTAGGTTGGGGAGCTACTGAAGCTTTCTTT.

The chain uses TRBV4-2 and TRBJ2-3, with a weak D call TRBD1 (5 bases). The ends were cut back, 4 bases at V and 5 bases at J, with 10 bases in the middle. The length of the CDR3 is 13 residues. The germline V gene has CDR1 LGHNA and CDR2 YNFKEQ. Written as DNA, the CDR3 is TGTGCCAGCAGCCTAGGGGCCAGAGATACGCAGTATTTT. Protein product: CASSLGARDTQYF.

The rearrangement links TRBV7-3 to TRBJ2-7; TRBD1 aligns across 9 bases. This CDR3 is 13 amino acids long. J lost 7 bases, V lost 5 bases, and 6 bases had no gene match. Per the germline V gene, CDR1 is SGHTA and CDR2 is FQGTGA. CDR3 sequence: CASSPWTGEEQYF. The DNA of the CDR3 is TGTGCCAGCAGCCCATGGACAGGGGAGGAGCAGTACTTC.

This clone has just a few counts. V is TRBV7-2 and J is TRBJ2-3; 12 bases are a match to TRBD2. Germline CDR1 and CDR2: SGHTA and FQGNSA. Unmatched junction bases numbered 12, after V lost 4 bases and J lost 4 bases. The CDR3 sequence is 18 residues long. This CDR3 is CASSSSRLAGVRSDTQYF. CDR3 DNA sequence: TGTGCCAGCAGCTCGAGTCGACTAGCGGGGGTAAGGTCAGATACGCAGTATTTT.